The 8 T cell receptor beta chains listed next were all sequenced from one sample in a study of T and B cells in COVID-19 patients. BIOMED2 TRB-A/B primer pools were used in multiplex TRB PCR. MiXCR, run by TCRdb on the multiplex PCR reads, gives a single entry per CDR3 protein. This sample has 8,000 to 10,000 distinct CDR3 sequences, with less than 35% found just once. Each TRB amplification used roughly 240-550 ng of genomic DNA from blood. The sequenced material came from blood. The receptors stem from a human donor with active COVID-19.

The genes are TRBV12-3 or TRBV12-4 and TRBJ1-1; D might be TRBD1 (6 bases). The CDR3 contains 13 residues. V was cut by 6 bases and J by 4 bases, with 12 bases left in between. The DNA for the CDR3 is TGTGCCAGCAGGTCTGGACAGTCCACTGAAGCTTTCTTT. It encodes CASRSGQSTEAFF.

Note on this clonotype: A read error is possible here, since a much larger clone lies one base away. This rearrangement joins TRBV6-1 to TRBJ2-1; the D is unclear. This CDR3 has 13 residues. Germline values: CDR1 MNHNS, CDR2 SASEGT. V lost 3 bases to trimming and J lost 6 bases, with 9 bases between them. CDR3 residues: CASSDGSINEQFF. In DNA form, the CDR3 reads TGTGCCAGCAGTGATGGCAGCATCAATGAGCAGTTCTTC.

V and J are TRBV29-1 and TRBJ2-3; 8 nucleotides line up with TRBD1. J gave up 1 base and V 0 bases, and 0 bases lay outside the gene matches. The CDR3 has 14 residues. Germline V lookup: CDR1 SQVTM, CDR2 ANQGSEA. The CDR3 protein is CSVEDRGRTDTQYF. CDR3 coding DNA: TGCAGCGTTGAAGACAGGGGGCGCACAGATACGCAGTATTTT.

The V and J genes are TRBV20-1 and TRBJ1-2; no firm D call. The V gene lost 0 bases and the J gene lost 10 bases, with 6 bases spanning the gap. Germline loops: CDR1 DFQATT, CDR2 SNEGSKA (reference sequence). CDR3 length: 10 amino acids. This CDR3 is CSAREKYYTF. The DNA of the CDR3 is TGCAGTGCTAGAGAAAAGTACTACACCTTC.

The rearrangement joins TRBV7-6 to TRBJ1-2, with D perhaps TRBD1 (5 bases). Germline V gives CDR1 SGHVS, CDR2 FNYEAQ. V lost 7 bases and J lost 4, with 10 bases in between. The CDR3 consists of 12 residues. The CDR3 nucleotides read TGTGCCAGCATCGCGAGGGGCTATGGCTACACCTTC. Its translation: CASIARGYGYTF.

CDR3 residues: CASSFVGGAEETQYF. CDR3 nucleotides: TGTGCCAGCAGCTTTGTTGGAGGGGCAGAAGAGACCCAGTACTTC. The chain has TRBV11-2 and TRBJ2-5, with a tentative D call TRBD2 (6 bases). Per germline, CDR1 SGHAT and CDR2 FQNNGV. The CDR3 is made up of 15 amino acids. The V and J ends lost 3 bases and 3 bases respectively, with 14 bases between them. Full variable domain (outside the CDR3, taken from reference TRBV11-2 and TRBJ2-5): EAGVAQSPRYKIIEKRQSVAFWCNPISGHATLYWYQQILGQGPKLLIQFQNNGVVDDSQLPKDRFSAERLKGVDSTLKIQPAKLEDSAVYLCASSFVGGAEETQYFGPGTRLLVL.

The chain links TRBV24-1 to TRBJ2-3; D not certain. The germline gives CDR1 KGHDR, CDR2 SFDVKD. There are 11 residues in the CDR3. Trimming shortened V by 12 bases and J by 9 bases, and 15 bases separated the two germline ends. The CDR3 DNA reads as TGTGCCCCGTGGCAGGCCCTGACGCAGTATTTT. Translation gives CAPWQALTQYF.

This clonotype is medium-sized by share. The chain joins TRBV5-4 to TRBJ2-7; 8 bases map to TRBD1. CDR1 SGHNT and CDR2 YYREEE come from the germline V gene (reference sequence). V trimming: 5 bases; J trimming: 5 bases; junction bases outside the gene matches: 9. CDR3 size: 14 residues. In nucleotides, the CDR3 is TGTGCCAGCAGGCTGGACAGGGTGTCCGACGAGCAGTACTTC. It codes for CASRLDRVSDEQYF.